This T cell receptor (beta chain) is from a study of cytomegalovirus exposure and HLA in healthy donors (dated by TCRdb to 2016 to 2017). Context from the whole study: An earlier analysis of some 620 of the donors reported 250 to 300 Gb of sequence data and about 120 million unique TCR beta sequences obtained from about 200 million T cells. An early release covering 550 to 650 HLA-typed donors comprised approximately 300 gigabases of sequencing data and 85 million or so unique TCR sequences. Of the 300 to 500 genotyped donors, 75% to 85% were placed in the genetic ancestry cluster associated with self-reported Caucasian donors. The aim of the study was to test whether cataloging public T cell receptors could identify signatures of past pathogen exposure. Using immunosequencing, the study profiled T cell repertoires from 500 to 800 subjects and related those repertoires to cytomegalovirus serostatus. Along with the roughly 710-subject first cohort, a separate validation cohort of approximately 110 different subjects was used. To predict cytomegalovirus infection status, the study brought together high-throughput TCR immunosequencing, statistical association of individual TCRs with disease status, and machine learning. A later analysis re-examined previously published TCR beta repertoires from 600 to 700 donors and added high-resolution HLA genotyping to investigate patterns of TCR occurrence. In the later analysis, no new phenotypic data were used to find candidate immune exposures; instead, reliance was placed on TCR beta sequences and their occurrence across donors. An earlier analysis of about 600 of the donors used high-throughput TCR beta sequencing to judge whether each TCR beta V gene segment behaved as functional or pseudogenic. Donor age, sex, ethnicity and CMV serostatus were collected together with the repertoire data. A later genetic analysis took genome-wide SNP genotypes for about 55% of the 666 donors and used that subset as a discovery cohort. All discovery cohort repertoires had been generated on a single sequencing platform. Class I and class II HLA loci were covered by the typing at four-digit resolution. The number of typed donors differed by locus: about 620-640 for A, B, C, DRB1 and DQB1; about 520 for DQA1; roughly 600 for DPA1; and some 450 for DPB1. Because of strong linkage in the cohort, roughly five DR-DQ haplotypes were treated as single units for association and clustering. Across 300 to 400 genotyped donors of the cohort, an average of approximately 220,000 unique TCR beta nucleotide sequences per donor were sequenced, and 15% to 20% of those sequences were non-productive. The research as a whole found: When HLA alleles, especially DR and DQ, strongly co-occurred, TCR associations were difficult to assign to individual alleles. Most TCR sequences were seen in very few donors, while some public TCRs were found in many individuals. Because the 87-base-pair reads could not distinguish some IMGT-functional V segments, including TRBV6-2 and TRBV6-3, those segments were excluded. A later genetic analysis reported fewer N-insertions in productive TCRs among donors in an Asian-associated ancestry cluster than the roughly 720-donor mean. Presence/absence analyses assumed roughly uniform sequencing depth across donors, an assumption that may not hold. According to a later analysis, parvovirus B19, influenza, CMV and Epstein-Barr virus appeared linked to several top co-occurrence clusters. The authors suggested that the approach could potentially be generalized to other disease states and immunological phenotypes. Three of the identified cytomegalovirus-associated TCR beta chains were confirmed in vitro to be specific for cytomegalovirus antigens. Only TCR beta chains were sequenced in this cohort, and the absence of alpha or paired-chain data limited detectable features. A cluster of highly shared sequence variants was judged likely to be a technical artifact of the sequencing pipeline. At a false discovery rate of 0.05, a later analysis linked about 16,000 TCR beta sequences to specific HLA alleles. Linkage disequilibrium might explain the correlated functional status among segregating V segments, but an unknown experimental factor could not be ruled out. Cytomegalovirus status was reported to be diagnosed by the classifier with high specificity and sensitivity in both the original and validation cohorts. An association between a missense DCLRE1C variant and V-gene and J-gene trimming of TCR beta chains was found in a later genetic analysis and replicated in an independent cohort. The only immune exposure information available for the cohort was CMV serostatus. A later analysis found that HLA-associated TCR beta chains were more clonally expanded and had lower generation probabilities than equally common non-associated chains. The study gave a list of 150 to 200 TCR beta chains associated with cytomegalovirus. According to a later analysis, most CMV-associated TCR beta chains appeared to be HLA-restricted, and the HLA associations seemed to be driven largely by CMV exposure. A further reported finding was that TCR beta sequences accurately predicted the HLA-A and HLA-B alleles for most subjects in the first cohort. An earlier analysis of approximately 500 of the donors showed that most TCR beta V segments appeared in productive rearrangements either about 87% or about 30% of the time, which broadly matched IMGT annotations. A later analysis found that TCR association rates varied across HLA loci, with DRB1 alleles showing the most associated TCRs and HLA-C alleles the fewest. Because counts were too low, some 17 rarely observed V segments, including chromosome 9 orphons, were left out of the earlier analysis of a few hundred of the donors. Because some donors lacked HLA typing at each locus, the association tests relied only on the typed subset.

The cohort was made up of several hundred healthy bone marrow donors. All cohort members were sampled while nominally healthy, although unrecorded immune exposures were likely present. The donor tested CMV seropositive and was one of the 289 seropositive cohort members. Each donor provided a peripheral blood sample, and peripheral blood mononuclear cells were used for TCR beta sequencing. The Qiagen DNeasy Blood Extraction Kit was used to extract genomic DNA from the blood cell samples. Regarding this clone: Its antigen has not been determined. No much larger clone is present one base from it, and per-base qualities are unavailable.

Library prep was done by the immunoSEQ multiplex PCR assay. The multiplex PCR relied on a mix of 60 forward primers for TCR Vbeta segments and 13 reverse primers for TCR Jbeta segments. Amplification of the CDR3 region of rearranged TCR beta genes was performed with a multiplex PCR assay on genomic DNA. The amplified TCR beta libraries were sequenced on the Illumina HiSeq System as 87-base-pair reads. Per the authors' processing: A later analysis counted 65 million to 90 million unique TCR beta chains across the 550 to 800 repertoires, and 10 million to 11 million of these chains were shared by at least two donors. Raw reads were error-corrected and collapsed into unique sequences by a nearest-neighbor algorithm in which closely related sequences were merged to remove PCR and sequencing errors. V, D and J gene segments were assigned by aligning CDR3 sequences to IMGT reference sequences. For a sequence to be retained, at least a six-nucleotide match to both a V gene segment and a J gene segment was required. A rearrangement counted as productive if the CDR3 had no stop codons and remained in frame with V and J, and every other rearrangement counted as non-productive. CDR3 was defined according to IMGT convention as the region running from the second conserved V-encoded cysteine to the conserved J-encoded phenylalanine. The earlier analysis of around 640 of the donors excluded sequences that lacked an unambiguous match to a single V gene segment. In an earlier analysis of 450 to 750 of the donors, a V segment was called functional when productive rearrangements were above 56.7%, and segregating when the standard deviation between donors exceeded 5%. A statistical classification framework was built to diagnose cytomegalovirus status from the catalog of TCR beta chain sequences. In a later analysis, TCR nucleotide sequences were compared against IMGT/GENE-DB human TR gene sequences so that V and J genes could be assigned. Using the TCRdist pipeline, a later analysis assigned CDR3 sequences along with most-parsimonious VDJ recombination scenarios. In a later analysis, each TCR beta chain was defined by its CDR3 amino acid sequence together with its V-gene family, and reads lacking a unique V-gene family were excluded. To address suspected cross-contamination and a sequencing artifact, a later analysis removed some 620 highly shared, low-generation-probability nucleotide sequences. For each public chain, a later analysis derived a clonal expansion index from normalized ranks of inferred template counts within each repertoire. In a later analysis, generation probabilities were computed using a VDJ recombination model fitted to out-of-frame rearrangements, and the results were checked against IGoR. In a later analysis, hypergeometric tests were used to score TCR-TCR, TCR-HLA and TCR-CMV co-occurrence, with a repertoire-size bias correction applied to TCR pairs. In a later analysis, false discovery rates were estimated by permuting HLA or CMV assignments 20 times. A later analysis grouped co-occurring TCRs with DBSCAN, adding TCRdist sequence similarity when clustering within HLA-allele-positive subsets. Co-occurrence clustering excluded repertoires with fewer than 30,000 or more than 120,000 public chains, plus five with anomalous nucleotide sharing. Imported from immuneACCESS, the table was reduced by TCRdb to in-frame sequences with V and J called. These copies leave out some clones; in studies compared against another copy, an unresolved V gene accounts for under half, and the cause of the remainder is not known. The DNA was the basis for D and trimming; V, J and clone size are from that table. Counted in this sample were some 150,000 clones; approximately 78% of them appeared once. 3.5% to 5.5% of the sample goes to the ten largest clones.

The CDR3 numbers 10 residues from cysteine through phenylalanine. The only DNA kept is the CDR3, 30 bases in frame from the first base. Taken from the germline V gene, the CDR1 and CDR2 loops are SNHLY and FYNNEI. At the junction V is shortened by 6 bases and J by 11 bases, with 10 bases in between. Sequencing was performed on PBMCs. The chain is made from TRBV2 and TRBJ2-5, with the D gene call left open. The receptor's source is a woman in her forties in good health and CMV-seropositive. The nucleotide sequence reads TGTGCCAGCAGACAGTTAGTGCAGTACTTC. This sequence encodes CASRQLVQYF.